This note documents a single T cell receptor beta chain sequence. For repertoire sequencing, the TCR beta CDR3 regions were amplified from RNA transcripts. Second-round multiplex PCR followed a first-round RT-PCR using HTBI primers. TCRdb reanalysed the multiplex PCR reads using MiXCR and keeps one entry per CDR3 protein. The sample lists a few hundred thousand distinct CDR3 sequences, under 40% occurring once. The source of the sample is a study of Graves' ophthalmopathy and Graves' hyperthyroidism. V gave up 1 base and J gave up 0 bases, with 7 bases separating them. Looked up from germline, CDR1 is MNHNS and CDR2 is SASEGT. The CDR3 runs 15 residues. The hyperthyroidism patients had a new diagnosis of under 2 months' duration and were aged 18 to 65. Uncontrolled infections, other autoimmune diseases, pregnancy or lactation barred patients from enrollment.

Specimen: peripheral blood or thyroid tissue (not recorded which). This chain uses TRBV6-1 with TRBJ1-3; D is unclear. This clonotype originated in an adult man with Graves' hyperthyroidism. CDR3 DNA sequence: TGTGCCAGCAGTGAAGGAAAGGGCTCTGGAAACACCATATATTTT. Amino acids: CASSEGKGSGNTIYF.